This T cell receptor (beta chain) appears in the sequencing data of a study of regulatory T cells in long-lasting Graves disease (dated by TCRdb to 2020 to 2022). About the investigation overall: To count as having persistent Graves' disease, a patient had to have received antithyroid drug treatment for over 5 years with TSH receptor autoantibodies remaining persistently positive. Persistent Graves' disease patients were compared with newly diagnosed Graves' disease patients by peripheral blood TCR sequencing and RNA sequencing. The study took place in China and was registered as a clinical trial. A total of approximately 35 samples were covered by TCR sequencing, comprising about 13 persistent and 20 newly diagnosed Graves' disease patients. Persistent Graves' disease patients in the clinical cohort had taken antithyroid drugs for approximately ten years on average.

The library was made by multiplex PCR. TCRdb lists the instrument as Illumina HiSeq 4000. iRepertoire HTBI primers and Arm-PCR amplification of CDR3 regions were used to construct TCR beta libraries. PCR products were gel purified before sequencing. The study's processing was this. Gene usage analysis of CDR3 amino acid clonotypes relied on the approximately 68 TRBV and around 14 TRBJ segments identified across samples. COPE and FqMerger were used to merge filtered high-quality paired reads into contigs. Contigs were aligned with BLAST to IMGT TRBV, TRBD and TRBJ reference genes, and CDR3 was defined per IMGT. Any clonotype with a frequency above 0.1% was classified as a highly expanded clone. Shannon entropy served as the measure of repertoire diversity, while the Gini coefficient captured V-J evenness. Clonotypes shared by more than one individual were considered public. TCRdb reanalyzed the raw reads on its own, using fastp at Q25 for trimming and MiXCR for clone calling, and kept in-frame beta chains. One record per CDR3 amino acid sequence lists the most common genes and DNA. These V and J calls derive from TCRdb rather than the authors' analysis. Across this sample there are approximately 400,000 distinct CDR3 sequences, with 23% seen only once. The leading ten clones occupy about 27% of the sample.

What the time point label conveys for this sample: persistent/refractory GD, antithyroid drugs over 5 years with positive TRAb. For both TCR sequencing and RNA sequencing, RNA was extracted from PBMCs in TRIzol. The diagnosis of Graves' disease was made according to American Thyroid Association guidelines. The patients came from an endocrinology department in Xi'an, China. Each patient gave approximately 10 milliliters of peripheral blood, collected in an EDTA anticoagulant tube. PBMCs were isolated by Ficoll Paque Plus density gradient separation without further T cell sorting. RNA quality was checked with an Agilent 2100 Bioanalyzer and agarose gel, and concentration with a NanoDrop 2000. This clonotype was recorded a few times. Its antigen is still unknown. Base qualities are not at hand, and no much larger clone is one base apart. Summary of the overall study and its limitations: Peripheral blood alone was examined, since thyroid tissue, which constituted the primary lesion, could not be accessed. Sequencing and analysis were restricted to the TCR beta chain. As a limitation, the authors acknowledged that the small sample size may reduce accuracy. Compared with newly diagnosed patients, patients with persistent Graves' disease had lower TCR Shannon entropy and fewer highly expanded clones, which suggests clonal expansion. A larger number of public clonotypes was shared among persistent patients (approximately 3,000) than among newly diagnosed patients (about 990).

This TCR was recovered from a female donor with Graves disease. Material: peripheral blood mononuclear cells (PBMCs), obtained when the disease was refractory, from a patient treated with antithyroid drugs.

The CDR3 protein is CASSSGTSEETQYF. At the DNA level, the sequence is TGTGCCAGCAGCTCCGGGACTAGCGAAGAGACCCAGTACTTC. The chain was built from TRBV5-4 and TRBJ2-5, and 10 junctional nucleotides match TRBD2. V lost 3 bases and J lost 3 bases, and the count of bases not matched to a germline gene is 2. CDR1 and CDR2 are drawn from the germline V gene (reference sequence): SGHNT, YYREEE. Inclusive of the bounding cysteine and phenylalanine, the CDR3 is 14 residues long. Left in the record is the CDR3 DNA by itself, 42 bases read in frame from the first base.